Below are 6 T cell receptor beta chains sequenced from a single sample in a study of blood T cell repertoires in COVID-19. TCRdb's copy holds only in-frame clones and misses some; the assay was immunoSEQ multiplex PCR. The sample shows around 180,000 clones, about 87% of them seen only once. The specimen sequenced was peripheral blood. The origin of the receptors is a man aged 60-69 years with acute or convalescent COVID-19.

The genes are TRBV5-1 and TRBJ1-2; unclear D gene. The CDR3 contains 11 residues. Trimming removed 5 bases from V and 3 bases from J, with 5 bases in between. Per the germline V gene, CDR1 is SGHRS and CDR2 is YFSETQ. The CDR3 nucleotides read TGCGCCAGCAGGCAGGACTATGGCTACACCTTC. Residues: CASRQDYGYTF.

The J gene is TRBJ1-2, the V gene TRBV19; 8 nucleotides align to TRBD1. CDR3 length equals 12 residues. CDR1 and CDR2 (germline): LNHDA, SQIVND (reference sequence). V shed 7 bases, J shed 7 bases, and the junction held 5 bases outside the gene matches. CDR3 nucleotides: TGTGCCAGTACGACAGGGGATGTTGGCTACACCTTC. Translated: CASTTGDVGYTF.

The chain is built from TRBV7-8 and TRBJ1-1, with D possibly being TRBD1 (5 bases). The CDR3 covers 13 residues. Trimming took off 2 bases at V and 3 bases at J, with 7 bases between the two ends. CDR1 and CDR2 (germline): SGHVS, FQNEAQ. The CDR3 sequence: CASSLQGDTEAFF. The CDR3 DNA follows: TGTGCCAGCAGCTTACAGGGCGACACTGAAGCTTTCTTT.

This CDR3 reads CAWSGQGVNQPQHF. The CDR3 bases are TGTGCCTGGAGTGGACAGGGAGTAAATCAGCCCCAGCATTTT. The gene calls are TRBV30 and TRBJ1-5, with 7 nucleotides matching TRBD1. Trimming took 1 base from V and 4 from J; bases not matched to a gene: 4. CDR1 is GTSNPN and CDR2 is SVGIG in the germline V gene (reference sequence). The CDR3 is 14 residues long.

The genes are TRBV30 and TRBJ1-1; 9 bases fit TRBD1. With 4 bases clipped from V and 4 bases from J, the junction kept 4 bases outside the gene matches. The germline CDR1 and CDR2 sequences are GTSNPN and SVGIG (reference sequence). This CDR3 region has 13 residues. CDR3 DNA sequence: TGTGCCTGGACGGACAGGGGAAGCACTGAAGCTTTCTTT. This translates into CAWTDRGSTEAFF.

This clone appeared a single time. The V and J genes are TRBV5-8 and TRBJ2-1; a weak D match, TRBD2 (7 bases). This CDR3 spans 14 amino acids. The V gene lost 6 bases and the J gene lost 4 bases, with 14 bases spanning the gap. Looked up from germline, CDR1 is SGHTS and CDR2 is YDEGEE. CDR3 DNA sequence: TGTGCCAGCACCCCGGGGGGCGTATACAATGAGCAGTTCTTC. Its protein is CASTPGGVYNEQFF.